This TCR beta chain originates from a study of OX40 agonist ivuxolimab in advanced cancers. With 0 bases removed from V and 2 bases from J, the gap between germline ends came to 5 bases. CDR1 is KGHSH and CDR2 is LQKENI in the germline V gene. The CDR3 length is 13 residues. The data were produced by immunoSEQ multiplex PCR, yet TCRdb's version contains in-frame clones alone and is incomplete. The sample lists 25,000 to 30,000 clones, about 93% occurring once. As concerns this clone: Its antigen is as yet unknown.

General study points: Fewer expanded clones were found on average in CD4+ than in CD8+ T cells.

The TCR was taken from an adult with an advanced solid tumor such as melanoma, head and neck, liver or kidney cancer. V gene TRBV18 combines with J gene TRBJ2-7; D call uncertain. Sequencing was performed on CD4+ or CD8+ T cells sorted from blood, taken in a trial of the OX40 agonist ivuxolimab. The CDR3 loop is CASSPPLTYEQYF. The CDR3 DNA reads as TGTGCCAGCTCACCACCGTTAACCTACGAGCAGTACTTC.